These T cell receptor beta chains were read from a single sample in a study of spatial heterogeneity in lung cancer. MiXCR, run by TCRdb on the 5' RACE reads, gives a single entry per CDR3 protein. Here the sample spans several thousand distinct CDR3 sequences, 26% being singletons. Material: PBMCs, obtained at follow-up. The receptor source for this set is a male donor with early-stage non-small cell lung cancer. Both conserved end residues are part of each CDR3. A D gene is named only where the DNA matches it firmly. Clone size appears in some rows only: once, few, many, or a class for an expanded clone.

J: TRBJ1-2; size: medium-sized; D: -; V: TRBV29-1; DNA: TGCAGCGTTGATGATGGCTACACCTTC; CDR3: CSVDDGYTF
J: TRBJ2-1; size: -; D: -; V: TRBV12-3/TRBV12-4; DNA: TGTGCCAGCAGGGGGAGACATGGGATTCGAAGCTCCTACAATGAGCAGTTCTTC; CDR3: CASRGRHGIRSSYNEQFF
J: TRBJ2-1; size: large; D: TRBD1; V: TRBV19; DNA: TGTGCCAGTAGTCACCGGGACAGGGTCAATGAGCAGTTCTTC; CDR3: CASSHRDRVNEQFF
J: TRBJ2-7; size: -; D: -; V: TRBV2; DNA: TGTGCCAGCAGTGACCGGGACTTGGTCTTAAACTTC; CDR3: CASSDRDLVLNF
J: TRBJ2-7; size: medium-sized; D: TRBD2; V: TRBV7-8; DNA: TGTGCCAGCAGCCCGGGACTAGCGGAGGCCTACGAGCAGTACTTC; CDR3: CASSPGLAEAYEQYF
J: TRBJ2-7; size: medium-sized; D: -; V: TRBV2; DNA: TGTGCCAGCTTCTCGGGGACCAGGTACGAGCAGTACTTC; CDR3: CASFSGTRYEQYF
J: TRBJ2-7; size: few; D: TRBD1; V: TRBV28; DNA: TGTGCCAGCAGCCGGACAGGGAACTACGAGCAGTACTTC; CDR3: CASSRTGNYEQYF
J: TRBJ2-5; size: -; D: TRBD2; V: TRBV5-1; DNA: TGCGCCAGCAGCCCCGGACTAGTCGAAGAGACCCAGTACTTC; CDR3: CASSPGLVEETQYF
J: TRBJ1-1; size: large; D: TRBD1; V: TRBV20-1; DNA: TGCAGTGCTATTCAGGGGGCGGTTAAAAACACTGAAGCTTTCTTT; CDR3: CSAIQGAVKNTEAFF
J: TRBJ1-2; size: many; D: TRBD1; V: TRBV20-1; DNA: TGCAGTACACCGGACAGGCGAACGATGGGTGGCTACACCTTC; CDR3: CSTPDRRTMGGYTF
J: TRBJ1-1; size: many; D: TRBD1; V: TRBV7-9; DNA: TGTGCCAGCAGCTCACTTACACTTCGGACAGGGTGGTACACTGAAGCTTTCTTT; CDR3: CASSSLTLRTGWYTEAFF
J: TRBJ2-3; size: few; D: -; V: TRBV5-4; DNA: TGTGCCAGCAGCCCTGGGGCCTTCACAGATACGCAGTATTTT; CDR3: CASSPGAFTDTQYF
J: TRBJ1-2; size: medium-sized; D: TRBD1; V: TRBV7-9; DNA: TGTGCCAGCAGCTCCGCAGGGGGGTTCTATGGCTACACCTTC; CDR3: CASSSAGGFYGYTF
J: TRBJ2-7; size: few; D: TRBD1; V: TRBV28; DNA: TGTGCCAGCAGGGGGCAGGGGGCGAGCGAGCAGTACTTC; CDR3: CASRGQGASEQYF
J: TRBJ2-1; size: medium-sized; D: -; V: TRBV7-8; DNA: TGTGCCAGCAGCTTACTGGGGGGCCCTTACAGTGAGCAGTTCTTC; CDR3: CASSLLGGPYSEQFF